One and the same sample provided the 26 T cell receptor beta chains below, sequenced in a study of T-cell memory formation after mild COVID-19 (dated by TCRdb to the early 2020s). Libraries were made using 5' RACE. Instrument used: Illumina NovaSeq 6000. TCRdb reanalyzed the raw reads on its own, using fastp at Q25 for trimming and MiXCR for clone calling, and kept in-frame beta chains. Rows merge per CDR3 protein into single entries with the most common DNA and genes. The sample table contains tens of thousands of distinct CDR3 sequences; only one count was recorded for over 13% of them. About two fifths of the sample is held by the ten biggest clonotypes. The specimen was PBMCs or a T cell subset sorted from them (not recorded which). These receptors came from a man between 18 and 35 years old who had mild COVID-19 (a few samples of this study predate the infection). The sample titles of this study are shuffled in the database, so cell type and time point are left out; the donor was told from shared clones.

This clonotype was detected a few times. The rearrangement links TRBV7-6 to TRBJ2-3; 11 bases map to TRBD2. The CDR3 runs to 17 residues. Germline V CDR1 and CDR2: SGHVS, FNYEAQ. V gave up 0 bases and J gave up 5 bases; unmatched junction bases: 7. For the CDR3, the DNA is TGTGCCAGCAGCTTAGCCCTAGCGGGGGGCCAGGGAGATACGCAGTATTTT. Amino acids: CASSLALAGGQGDTQYF. Complete variable domain (other parts from reference TRBV7-6 and TRBJ2-3): GAGVSQSPRYKVTKRGQDVALRCDPISGHVSLYWYRQALGQGPEFLTYFNYEAQQDKSGLPNDRFSAERPEGSISTLTIQRTEQRDSAMYRCASSLALAGGQGDTQYFGPGTRLTVL.

The rearrangement links TRBV21-1 to TRBJ2-5. TRBV21-1 is a pseudogene locus. CDR3 length: 14 residues. CDR3 sequence reads: CASSNFRVSETQYF. In nucleotides, the CDR3 is TGTGCCAGCAGCAATTTTAGGGTTTCGGAGACCCAGTACTTC.

The chain employs TRBV11-2 and TRBJ2-3; 8 bases agree with TRBD2. CDR1 and CDR2 from the germline V gene are SGHAT and FQNNGV. CDR3 size: 15 residues. Germline trimming cut 1 base from V and 5 bases from J; bases unmatched to any gene: 5. The DNA for the CDR3 is TGTGCCAGCAGCTTAGTGACGGGGGGGCAAGATACGCAGTATTTT. Amino acids: CASSLVTGGQDTQYF.

The sample holds a few counts of this clonotype. The chain carries TRBV7-8 and TRBJ1-1; a possible D gene is TRBD1 (6 bases). V was clipped by 6 bases and J by 6 bases, with 11 bases between them. Per the germline V gene, CDR1 is SGHVS and CDR2 is FQNEAQ. This CDR3 contains 12 residues. The CDR3 DNA follows: TGTGCCAGCAGTAAAGGGGGAGCTGAAGCTTTCTTT. Amino acids: CASSKGGAEAFF.

This clonotype was picked up a small number of times. This CDR3 is CASSEGRGDTDTQYF. The CDR3 coding sequence is TGTGCCAGTAGTGAGGGACGGGGAGACACAGATACGCAGTATTTT. The gene calls are TRBV19 and TRBJ2-3, with D perhaps given as TRBD1 or TRBD2 (5 bases each). The germline gives CDR1 LNHDA, CDR2 SQIVND (reference sequence). CDR3 length equals 15 residues. V was cut by 5 bases and J by 2 bases, with 14 bases left in between.

CDR3 amino acids: CASSATGLGQPQHF. CDR3 in DNA: TGTGCCAGCAGTGCCACAGGGTTAGGACAGCCCCAGCATTTT. The rearrangement joins TRBV27 to TRBJ1-5, with a weak D call TRBD1 (6 bases). In germline, CDR1 is MNHEY, CDR2 SMNVEV (reference sequence). CDR3 length: 14 amino acids. The germline V and J ends were trimmed by 5 bases and 7 bases, with 15 bases remaining between them.

The chain uses TRBV4-1 and TRBJ2-3, with TRBD2 matching 12 bases. The CDR3 has 15 residues. The ends lost 4 bases at V and 2 bases at J; junction bases unmatched: 1. Germline CDR1 and CDR2: MGHRA and YSYEKL. The CDR3 region is CASSRTSGDTDTQYF. CDR3 DNA: TGCGCCAGCAGCCGGACTAGCGGGGACACAGATACGCAGTATTTT.

This chain uses TRBV6-2 or TRBV6-3 with TRBJ2-3; no definite D call. Germline CDR1 MNHEY, CDR2 SVGEGT. Trimming stripped 3 bases from V and 4 bases from J, with 2 bases between. CDR3 length: 11 amino acids. For the CDR3, the DNA is TGTGCCAGCAGTTATCCAGATACGCAGTATTTT. Protein: CASSYPDTQYF.

The table lists this clonotype with a few counts. The rearrangement links TRBV5-1 to TRBJ2-3; D gene ambiguous. V was cut by 2 bases and J by 0 bases, with 10 bases left in between. Germline values: CDR1 SGHRS, CDR2 YFSETQ. This CDR3 comprises 15 residues. CDR3 sequence reads: CASSFGSPSTDTQYF. CDR3 nucleotides: TGCGCCAGCAGCTTCGGCTCTCCGAGCACAGATACGCAGTATTTT.

This clonotype has only a few counts. This chain links TRBV7-9 with TRBJ2-3; TRBD2 aligns across 9 bases. Trimming removed 5 bases from V and 1 base from J; junction bases left unmatched: 4. This CDR3 has 15 residues. CDR1 is SEHNR and CDR2 is FQNEAQ in the germline V gene (reference sequence). The CDR3 spells CASSMKRGGTDTQYF. For the CDR3, the DNA is TGTGCCAGCAGCATGAAGCGGGGGGGCACAGATACGCAGTATTTT.

This clonotype was seen many times. CDR3 region: CASSGDRDRFYEQYF. As DNA, the CDR3 is TGTGCCAGCAGTGGAGACCGGGACAGGTTCTACGAGCAGTACTTC. V is TRBV6-5 and J is TRBJ2-7, with TRBD1 identical over 8 bases. The CDR3 spans 15 residues. Trimming removed 5 bases from V and 3 bases from J; junction bases left unmatched: 9. Germline V gene sequence: CDR1 MNHEY, CDR2 SVGAGI.

The table lists this clonotype with a few counts. The genes are TRBV29-1 and TRBJ2-1, with 10 bases fitting TRBD1. CDR1 is SQVTM and CDR2 is ANQGSEA in the germline V gene. V shed 7 bases, J shed 6 bases, and the junction held 3 bases outside the gene matches. The CDR3 has 12 residues. CDR3 sequence reads: CSGGTGVNEQFF. CDR3 DNA: TGCAGCGGGGGGACAGGGGTCAATGAGCAGTTCTTC.

This clonotype was seen repeatedly, ten times or more. The chain recombines TRBV4-1 with TRBJ2-7; the D gene could be TRBD1 or TRBD2 (5 bases each). Germline values: CDR1 MGHRA, CDR2 YSYEKL. V lost 1 base to trimming and J lost 4 bases, with 11 bases between them. The length of the CDR3 is 14 residues. In DNA form, the CDR3 reads TGCGCCAGCAGCCAAGGGGCCGGGGCATACGAGCAGTACTTC. Translating it yields CASSQGAGAYEQYF.

V and J are TRBV12-3 or TRBV12-4 and TRBJ2-1; 8 bases are a match to TRBD2. Unmatched junction bases numbered 4, after V lost 6 bases and J lost 9 bases. The CDR3 extends over 12 amino acids. This chain's CDR3 is CASSQTSAEQFF. DNA of the CDR3: TGTGCCAGCAGCCAGACTAGCGCTGAGCAGTTCTTC.

This clonotype was seen a few times. J is TRBJ2-7 and V is TRBV20-1; D is unclear. In germline, CDR1 is DFQATT, CDR2 SNEGSKA (reference sequence). Trimming removed 2 bases at V and 3 bases at J, with 14 bases between. The CDR3 is 14 residues long. CDR3 DNA sequence: TGCAGTGCTAGACTTGGTCTTTCCCACTACGAGCAGTACGTC. This encodes CSARLGLSHYEQYV.

This clonotype appeared a few times. The J gene is TRBJ2-3, the V gene TRBV5-1; D gene uncertain. This CDR3 contains 13 residues. Germline assignment: CDR1 SGHRS and CDR2 YFSETQ. V lost 7 bases and J 5 bases, leaving 14 bases between the germline ends. CDR3 DNA sequence: TGCGCCAGCGCCGCGGTGATGCGAGATACGCAGTATTTT. It codes for CASAAVMRDTQYF.

This clonotype was counted between two and nine times. The DNA for the CDR3 is TGCAGCGCCATGGCAGACAGGAACACTGAAGCTTTCTTT. This sequence encodes CSAMADRNTEAFF. The rearrangement joins TRBV29-1 to TRBJ1-1, with D maybe TRBD1 (5 bases). The germline V and J ends were trimmed by 7 bases and 1 base, with 13 bases remaining between them. The CDR3 runs 13 residues. Germline V CDR1 and CDR2: SQVTM, ANQGSEA.

The chain has TRBV6-6 and TRBJ1-6, with D maybe TRBD1 (5 bases). There are 13 residues in the CDR3. Per germline, CDR1 MNHNY and CDR2 SVGAGI (reference sequence). V was cut by 10 bases and J by 8 bases, with 15 bases left in between. The CDR3 DNA sequence: TGTGCCACCGAAGGGGAAGGGGATTCACCCCTCCACTTT. This sequence encodes CATEGEGDSPLHF.

The J gene is TRBJ1-2, the V gene TRBV14; D uncertain. CDR3 length: 14 amino acids. The V end was cut by 1 base, the J end by 4 bases, with 10 bases between. CDR1 and CDR2 (germline): SGHDN, FVKESK. The CDR3 sequence is CASSQGRHFYGYTF. The CDR3 DNA is TGTGCCAGCAGCCAAGGGCGGCACTTCTATGGCTACACCTTC.

This clonotype showed up just a few times. The chain is built from TRBV4-3 and TRBJ1-6; D gene uncertain. CDR1 is LGHNA and CDR2 is YSLEER in the germline V gene. The CDR3 length is 17 residues. The V gene lost 0 bases and the J gene lost 0 bases, with 9 bases spanning the gap. The CDR3 DNA reads TGCGCCAGCAGCCAAGATCACCGAATCTCCTATAATTCACCCCTCCACTTT. Translation: CASSQDHRISYNSPLHF.

This clonotype was counted only a few times. The rearrangement links TRBV4-3 to TRBJ1-1, with D uncertain. V lost 2 bases, J lost 2 bases, and 6 bases lay in between. The CDR3 loop spans 13 amino acids. CDR1 is LGHNA, CDR2 YSLEER, per germline. Here the CDR3 DNA reads TGCGCCAGCAGCCAAAAGGTTAACACTGAAGCTTTCTTT. It yields the protein CASSQKVNTEAFF.

This clonotype was found a few times. The genes are TRBV7-9 and TRBJ2-5; 13 nucleotides match TRBD2. Germline assignment: CDR1 SEHNR and CDR2 FQNEAQ (reference sequence). CDR3 size: 15 residues. J gave up 2 bases and V 4 bases, and 1 base lay outside the gene matches. CDR3 bases: TGTGCCAGCAGCTCGACTAGCGGGGGGCAAGAGACCCAGTACTTC. This translates into CASSSTSGGQETQYF.

This clonotype turned up a few times. The chain employs TRBV6-6 and TRBJ1-1, with a weak D call TRBD1 (5 bases). CDR1 and CDR2 (germline): MNHNY, SVGAGI (reference sequence). This CDR3 comprises 14 residues. Trimming took off 0 bases at V and 7 bases at J, with 12 bases between the two ends. Here the CDR3 reads CASSYSPGPLEAFF. The CDR3 DNA follows: TGTGCCAGCAGTTACTCTCCAGGGCCCCTTGAAGCTTTCTTT.

This clonotype was found a few times. The chain links TRBV7-9 to TRBJ2-5; 7 bases are a match to TRBD1. The CDR3 is made up of 14 amino acids. Trimming at V came to 5 bases and at J to 5 bases, leaving 8 bases not matched to a gene. CDR1 is SEHNR, CDR2 FQNEAQ, per germline (reference sequence). CDR3 nucleotides: TGTGCCAGCAGCCATACGACAGGGTCCGAGACCCAGTACTTC. This translates into CASSHTTGSETQYF.

This clonotype was recorded a few times. CDR3 region: CASSPTGFWLFF. The CDR3 region has the DNA TGTGCCAGCAGTCCGACTGGGTTTTGGCTGTTTTTT. The chain links TRBV12-3 or TRBV12-4 to TRBJ1-4, with no clear D. V gave up 5 bases and J gave up 14 bases, with 15 bases separating them. This CDR3 is 12 amino acids long.

This clonotype was counted between two and nine times. This rearrangement joins TRBV5-4 to TRBJ2-2; 8 bases are shared with TRBD2. CDR3 size: 14 residues. Germline trimming cut 0 bases from V and 6 bases from J; bases unmatched to any gene: 1. Germline V gives CDR1 SGHNT, CDR2 YYREEE (reference sequence). CDR3 sequence reads: CASSLGAGAGELFF. CDR3 sequence (DNA): TGTGCCAGCAGCTTGGGAGCGGGGGCCGGGGAGCTGTTTTTT.